Listed below are T cell receptor beta chains from one sample, sequenced in a study of CD8+CD57+ T cells in acquired aplastic anemia. In TCRdb, the reads were re-called with MiXCR into one record per CDR3 protein. The sample includes about 200,000 distinct CDR3 sequences, over 55% of them seen just once. The sequenced sample was sorted CD4+, CD8+, or CD8+CD57+ T cells (not recorded which) from PBMCs. Source of these receptors: a human donor with aplastic anemia. CDR3s include the opening cysteine and the closing phenylalanine or tryptophan. A D gene is named only where the DNA matches it firmly. A clone size is listed for some rows: how often the clone was seen (once, few, many), or a class if it is expanded.

clone_size: .
d_call: .
v_call: TRBV19
j_call: TRBJ1-5
cdr3_nt: TGTGCCACCCGAGTTAGCAATCAGCCCCAGCATTTT
cdr3_aa: CATRVSNQPQHF

clone_size: once
d_call: TRBD2
v_call: TRBV5-8
j_call: TRBJ2-1
cdr3_nt: TGTGCCAGCAGTCCTAGCGGGAGACCCTACAATGAGCAGTTCTTC
cdr3_aa: CASSPSGRPYNEQFF

clone_size: .
d_call: .
v_call: TRBV15
j_call: TRBJ2-7
cdr3_nt: TGTGCCACCAGCAGAGATTCCCGCTTGGACGAGCAGTACTTC
cdr3_aa: CATSRDSRLDEQYF

clone_size: .
d_call: .
v_call: TRBV7-2
j_call: TRBJ1-2
cdr3_nt: TGTGCCAGCAGTTACTCAGAGAACTATGGCTACACCTTC
cdr3_aa: CASSYSENYGYTF

clone_size: .
d_call: TRBD1
v_call: TRBV24-1
j_call: TRBJ1-2
cdr3_nt: TGTGCCACCAGTGGTCACAACAGGGGCCCCGATGGCTACACCTTC
cdr3_aa: CATSGHNRGPDGYTF

clone_size: few
d_call: .
v_call: TRBV2
j_call: TRBJ2-7
cdr3_nt: TGTGCCAGCAGCTTGTGGGGGGCCTACGAGCAGTACTTC
cdr3_aa: CASSLWGAYEQYF

clone_size: once
d_call: .
v_call: TRBV2
j_call: TRBJ1-5
cdr3_nt: TGTGCCAGCAGTAGGGAGGGTGGGAATAGCAATCAGCCCCAACATTTT
cdr3_aa: CASSREGGNSNQPQHF

clone_size: many
d_call: .
v_call: TRBV2
j_call: TRBJ2-3
cdr3_nt: TGTGCCAGCAGTGTATCGGAGATGGCAGATACGCAGTATTTT
cdr3_aa: CASSVSEMADTQYF

clone_size: few
d_call: .
v_call: TRBV5-1
j_call: TRBJ2-3
cdr3_nt: TGCGCCAGCAGCTCCGTCGGGACGGATAATCTCGGTACGCAGTATTTT
cdr3_aa: CASSSVGTDNLGTQYF

clone_size: .
d_call: TRBD1
v_call: TRBV2
j_call: TRBJ1-2
cdr3_nt: TGTGCCACCGGGACAGGGTGGTATGGCTACACCTTC
cdr3_aa: CATGTGWYGYTF

clone_size: few
d_call: .
v_call: TRBV10-1
j_call: TRBJ2-7
cdr3_nt: TGCGCCAGCAGTGCAAAGGGGCCTAACTACGAGCAGTACTTC
cdr3_aa: CASSAKGPNYEQYF

clone_size: .
d_call: TRBD2
v_call: TRBV5-1
j_call: TRBJ2-7
cdr3_nt: TGCGCCAGCAGCTTGAGCGGGGGGTACTCCTACGAGCAGTACTTC
cdr3_aa: CASSLSGGYSYEQYF

clone_size: .
d_call: .
v_call: TRBV4-3
j_call: TRBJ2-3
cdr3_nt: TGCGCCAGCAGCCAAGTCGGTTCACTCACAGATACGCAGTATTTT
cdr3_aa: CASSQVGSLTDTQYF

clone_size: .
d_call: .
v_call: TRBV25-1
j_call: TRBJ1-1
cdr3_nt: TGTGCCAGCAGCCATCCTAGGACTGAAGCTTTCTTT
cdr3_aa: CASSHPRTEAFF

clone_size: .
d_call: TRBD2
v_call: TRBV24-1
j_call: TRBJ2-1
cdr3_nt: TGTGCCACCAGCGGACTAGCGGGGGCCGAGCAGTTCTTC
cdr3_aa: CATSGLAGAEQFF

clone_size: .
d_call: .
v_call: TRBV20-1
j_call: TRBJ1-5
cdr3_nt: TGCAGTGCTAGAGACACAGACTTTAGCAATCAGCCCCAGCATTTT
cdr3_aa: CSARDTDFSNQPQHF

clone_size: .
d_call: .
v_call: TRBV2
j_call: TRBJ1-6
cdr3_nt: TGTGCCAGCAGGGGGAGGTCACCCCTCCACTTT
cdr3_aa: CASRGRSPLHF

clone_size: .
d_call: .
v_call: TRBV20-1
j_call: TRBJ2-1
cdr3_nt: TGCAATGCGAACTCCGGGACGGGCTTAACCTATGAGCAGTTCTTC
cdr3_aa: CNANSGTGLTYEQFF

clone_size: many
d_call: TRBD2
v_call: TRBV6-1
j_call: TRBJ2-1
cdr3_nt: TGTGCCAGCAGGGGACTAGACTACAATGAGCAGTTCTTC
cdr3_aa: CASRGLDYNEQFF

clone_size: .
d_call: TRBD1
v_call: TRBV10-3
j_call: TRBJ2-1
cdr3_nt: TGTGCCATCGGACAGGGCGACAATGAGCAGTTCTTC
cdr3_aa: CAIGQGDNEQFF

clone_size: .
d_call: .
v_call: TRBV29-1
j_call: TRBJ1-2
cdr3_nt: TGCAGCGTTGAGTCCAAGAAGAACTATGGCTACACCTTC
cdr3_aa: CSVESKKNYGYTF

clone_size: few
d_call: .
v_call: TRBV24-1
j_call: TRBJ1-2
cdr3_nt: TGTGCCACCAGTGATTCAGGGTACTATGGCTACACCTTC
cdr3_aa: CATSDSGYYGYTF

clone_size: .
d_call: .
v_call: TRBV2
j_call: TRBJ2-7
cdr3_nt: TGTGCCAGCAGTGAAGCGCGCGGGCAGTACTTC
cdr3_aa: CASSEARGQYF

clone_size: few
d_call: .
v_call: TRBV7-2
j_call: TRBJ2-5
cdr3_nt: TGTGCCAGCAGCTTAGGGCCGTCTGGGGGAGAGACCCAGTACTTC
cdr3_aa: CASSLGPSGGETQYF

clone_size: .
d_call: .
v_call: TRBV12-3/TRBV12-4
j_call: TRBJ2-7
cdr3_nt: TGTGCCAGCAGTGCAAGTAGGCGCTACAGGTACGAGCAGTACTTC
cdr3_aa: CASSASRRYRYEQYF

clone_size: once
d_call: TRBD2
v_call: TRBV19
j_call: TRBJ2-3
cdr3_nt: TGTGCCAGTAGTATAGATCTATTTAGCGGGGGCACAGATACGCAGTATTTT
cdr3_aa: CASSIDLFSGGTDTQYF

clone_size: .
d_call: .
v_call: TRBV7-6
j_call: TRBJ2-3
cdr3_nt: TGTGCCAGCAGCCCCACGGAGGGGGGATCCTACAATGAGCAGTATTTT
cdr3_aa: CASSPTEGGSYNEQYF

clone_size: .
d_call: TRBD1
v_call: TRBV6-4
j_call: TRBJ1-2
cdr3_nt: TGTGCCAGCAGTCTTACAGGGGGCAGGAACTATGGCTACACCTTC
cdr3_aa: CASSLTGGRNYGYTF

clone_size: once
d_call: .
v_call: TRBV7-8
j_call: TRBJ1-1
cdr3_nt: TGTGCCAGCAGCGGGGAGGGGGGCATGAACACTGAAGCTTTCTTT
cdr3_aa: CASSGEGGMNTEAFF

clone_size: .
d_call: TRBD2
v_call: TRBV20-1
j_call: TRBJ2-7
cdr3_nt: TGCAGTGCTCAGCTAGCGGGAGGGCGCGAGCAGTACTTC
cdr3_aa: CSAQLAGGREQYF

clone_size: few
d_call: TRBD1
v_call: TRBV5-1
j_call: TRBJ2-1
cdr3_nt: TGCGCCAGCAGCCTGAGGACAGGGAACTACAATGAGCAGTTCTTC
cdr3_aa: CASSLRTGNYNEQFF

clone_size: few
d_call: .
v_call: TRBV7-3
j_call: TRBJ2-3
cdr3_nt: TGTGCCAGCAGCACTAGCACAGATACGCAGTATTTT
cdr3_aa: CASSTSTDTQYF

clone_size: .
d_call: .
v_call: TRBV7-6
j_call: TRBJ1-1
cdr3_nt: TGTGCCAGCAGCTCTGGAAAGAGCACTGAAGCTTTCTTT
cdr3_aa: CASSSGKSTEAFF

clone_size: many
d_call: .
v_call: TRBV12-3/TRBV12-4
j_call: TRBJ2-7
cdr3_nt: TGTGCCAGCAGTTTACAGGGTATAGGCTACGAGCAGTACTTC
cdr3_aa: CASSLQGIGYEQYF

clone_size: .
d_call: .
v_call: TRBV15
j_call: TRBJ1-1
cdr3_nt: TGTGCCACCAGCAGAGTAGTCGGCAGGGCCAACACTGAAGCTTTCTTT
cdr3_aa: CATSRVVGRANTEAFF

clone_size: few
d_call: TRBD1
v_call: TRBV15
j_call: TRBJ2-1
cdr3_nt: TGTGCCACCAGAACGGACCGGGACAGGGTCCACAATGAGCAGTTCTTC
cdr3_aa: CATRTDRDRVHNEQFF

clone_size: .
d_call: TRBD1
v_call: TRBV9
j_call: TRBJ1-4
cdr3_nt: TGTGCCAGCAGCGAGGGGACAGGGGGACACGAAAAACTGTTTTTT
cdr3_aa: CASSEGTGGHEKLFF

clone_size: .
d_call: .
v_call: TRBV7-9
j_call: TRBJ1-2
cdr3_nt: TGTGCCAGCAGAGTGGGAACTAACTATGGCTACACCTTC
cdr3_aa: CASRVGTNYGYTF

clone_size: .
d_call: TRBD1
v_call: TRBV10-1
j_call: TRBJ2-7
cdr3_nt: TGCGCCAGCAGCGATGGGACAGGTATCTACGAGCAGTACTTC
cdr3_aa: CASSDGTGIYEQYF

clone_size: .
d_call: .
v_call: TRBV5-1
j_call: TRBJ1-2
cdr3_nt: TGTGCCAGCAGCCAAGATCTTATGGGTGGCTGCACCTTC
cdr3_aa: CASSQDLMGGCTF

clone_size: .
d_call: .
v_call: TRBV11-2
j_call: TRBJ2-7
cdr3_nt: TGTGCCAGCAGCTTCCGAAGGGACTACGAGCAGTACTTC
cdr3_aa: CASSFRRDYEQYF

clone_size: .
d_call: .
v_call: TRBV5-1
j_call: TRBJ1-1
cdr3_nt: TGCGCCAGCAGCTTGTTGGCCGGGGACACTGAAGCTTTCTTT
cdr3_aa: CASSLLAGDTEAFF

clone_size: many
d_call: .
v_call: TRBV5-8
j_call: TRBJ2-5
cdr3_nt: TGTGCCAGCAGCTTGGCTTGGGAGACCCAGTACTTC
cdr3_aa: CASSLAWETQYF

clone_size: .
d_call: .
v_call: TRBV4-2
j_call: TRBJ2-7
cdr3_nt: TGTGCCAGCAGTAAGGCAGGGAGTGGGTACGAGCAGTACTTC
cdr3_aa: CASSKAGSGYEQYF

clone_size: once
d_call: .
v_call: TRBV7-9
j_call: TRBJ1-6
cdr3_nt: TGTGCCAGCAGCTTAGGAACAGGCCTCTCCTATAATTCACCCCTCCACTTT
cdr3_aa: CASSLGTGLSYNSPLHF

clone_size: .
d_call: TRBD2
v_call: TRBV20-1
j_call: TRBJ2-7
cdr3_nt: TGCAGTGCGGGAGGGCTAGAGCGCGAGCAGTACTTC
cdr3_aa: CSAGGLEREQYF

clone_size: .
d_call: TRBD1
v_call: TRBV7-8
j_call: TRBJ1-4
cdr3_nt: TGTGCCAGCAGCTTAGGAACCAGGGGGGCTGGAAAACTGTTTTTT
cdr3_aa: CASSLGTRGAGKLFF

clone_size: .
d_call: .
v_call: TRBV19
j_call: TRBJ2-3
cdr3_nt: TGTGCCAGTAGCCCCCTGCGGAGTCGCACAGATACGCAGTATTTT
cdr3_aa: CASSPLRSRTDTQYF

clone_size: many
d_call: TRBD2
v_call: TRBV9
j_call: TRBJ2-1
cdr3_nt: TGTGCCAGCAGCGAGCTCGGACTAGCGGGGGGGAATGAGCAGTTCTTC
cdr3_aa: CASSELGLAGGNEQFF

clone_size: .
d_call: TRBD1
v_call: TRBV5-4
j_call: TRBJ1-6
cdr3_nt: TGTGCCAGCAGCTTAGGAGACAGGGGGCGGAATTCACCCCTCCACTTT
cdr3_aa: CASSLGDRGRNSPLHF

clone_size: .
d_call: .
v_call: TRBV14
j_call: TRBJ1-3
cdr3_nt: TGTGCCAGCAGCCAAGGTTACGGGACCTCTGGAAACACCATATATTTT
cdr3_aa: CASSQGYGTSGNTIYF

clone_size: .
d_call: .
v_call: TRBV2
j_call: TRBJ2-6
cdr3_nt: TGTGCCAGCCTGGGGGCTGGGGCCAACGTCCTGACTTTC
cdr3_aa: CASLGAGANVLTF

clone_size: few
d_call: .
v_call: TRBV2
j_call: TRBJ1-1
cdr3_nt: TGTGCCAGCAGTGAGGGAGGCACTGAAGCTTTCTTT
cdr3_aa: CASSEGGTEAFF

clone_size: .
d_call: .
v_call: TRBV29-1
j_call: TRBJ2-3
cdr3_nt: TGCAGCGCCTCTGTAGCGGCTAGCACAGATACGCAGTATTTT
cdr3_aa: CSASVAASTDTQYF

clone_size: .
d_call: .
v_call: TRBV10-3
j_call: TRBJ2-3
cdr3_nt: TGTGCCATCAGTGAAGGGGAGACTAGAGATACGCAGTATTTT
cdr3_aa: CAISEGETRDTQYF